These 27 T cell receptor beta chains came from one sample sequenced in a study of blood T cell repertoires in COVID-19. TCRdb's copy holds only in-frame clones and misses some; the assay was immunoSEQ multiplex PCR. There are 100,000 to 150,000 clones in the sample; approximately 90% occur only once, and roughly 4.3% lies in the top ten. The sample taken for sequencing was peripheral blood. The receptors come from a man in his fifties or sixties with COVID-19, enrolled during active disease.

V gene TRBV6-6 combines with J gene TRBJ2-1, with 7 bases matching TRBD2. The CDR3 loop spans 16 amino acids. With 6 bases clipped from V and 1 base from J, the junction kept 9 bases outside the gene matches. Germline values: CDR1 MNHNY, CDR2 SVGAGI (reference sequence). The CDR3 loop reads CASSLSGAGSYNEQFF. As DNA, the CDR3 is TGTGCCAGCAGCTTAAGCGGGGCAGGTTCCTACAATGAGCAGTTCTTC.

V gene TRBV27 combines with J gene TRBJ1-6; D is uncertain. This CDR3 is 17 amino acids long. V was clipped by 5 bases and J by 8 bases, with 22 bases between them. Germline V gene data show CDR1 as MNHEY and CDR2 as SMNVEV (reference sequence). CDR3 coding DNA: TGTGCCAGCAGTCCGTTCCAGAGGAATGGCCACCATTCACCCCTCCACTTT. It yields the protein CASSPFQRNGHHSPLHF.

The CDR3: CASRAGGLNTEAFF. As DNA, the CDR3 is TGTGCCAGCCGCGCGGGGGGCTTGAACACTGAAGCTTTCTTT. The chain has TRBV2 and TRBJ1-1; weak D call: TRBD1 (6 bases). Germline V gene data show CDR1 as SNHLY and CDR2 as FYNNEI. V was pared by 8 bases and J by 0 bases, with 13 bases between. The CDR3 totals 14 residues.

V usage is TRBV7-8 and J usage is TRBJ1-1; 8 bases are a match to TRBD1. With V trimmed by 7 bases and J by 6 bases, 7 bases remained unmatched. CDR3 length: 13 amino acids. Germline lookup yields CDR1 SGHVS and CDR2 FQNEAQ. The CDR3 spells CASTEAGGSEAFF. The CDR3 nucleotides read TGTGCCAGCACTGAAGCAGGGGGCTCTGAAGCTTTCTTT.

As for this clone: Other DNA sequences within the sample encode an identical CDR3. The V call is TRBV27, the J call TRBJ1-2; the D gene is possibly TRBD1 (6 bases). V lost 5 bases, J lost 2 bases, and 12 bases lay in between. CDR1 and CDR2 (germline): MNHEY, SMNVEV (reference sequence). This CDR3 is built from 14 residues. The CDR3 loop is CASSPRTANYGYTF. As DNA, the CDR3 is TGTGCCAGCAGTCCGCGGACAGCAAACTATGGCTACACCTTC.

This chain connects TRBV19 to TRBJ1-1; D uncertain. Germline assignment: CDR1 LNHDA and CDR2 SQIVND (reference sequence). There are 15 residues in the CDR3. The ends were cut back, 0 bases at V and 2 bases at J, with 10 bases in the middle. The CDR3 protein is CASSIDFKTNTEAFF. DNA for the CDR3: TGTGCCAGTAGTATAGATTTCAAGACTAACACTGAAGCTTTCTTT.

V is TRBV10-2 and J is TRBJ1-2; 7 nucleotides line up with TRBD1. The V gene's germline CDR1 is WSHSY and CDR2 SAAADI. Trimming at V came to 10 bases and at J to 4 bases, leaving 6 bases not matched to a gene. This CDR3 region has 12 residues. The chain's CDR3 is CATSTGSYGYTF. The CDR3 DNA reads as TGCGCCACGTCGACAGGGAGCTATGGCTACACCTTC.

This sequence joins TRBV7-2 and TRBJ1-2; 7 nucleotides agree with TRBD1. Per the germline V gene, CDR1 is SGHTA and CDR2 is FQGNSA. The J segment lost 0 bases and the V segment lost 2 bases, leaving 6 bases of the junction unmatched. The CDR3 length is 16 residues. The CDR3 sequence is CASSLLGTAANYGYTF. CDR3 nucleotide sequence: TGTGCCAGCAGCTTACTGGGGACAGCGGCTAACTATGGCTACACCTTC.

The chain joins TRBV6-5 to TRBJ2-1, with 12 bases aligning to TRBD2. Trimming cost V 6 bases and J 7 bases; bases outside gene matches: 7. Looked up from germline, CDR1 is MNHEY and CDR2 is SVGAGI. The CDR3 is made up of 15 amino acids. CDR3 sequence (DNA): TGTGCCAGCAGCCAGACTAGCGGGGGAGGTAATGAGCAGTTCTTC. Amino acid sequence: CASSQTSGGGNEQFF.

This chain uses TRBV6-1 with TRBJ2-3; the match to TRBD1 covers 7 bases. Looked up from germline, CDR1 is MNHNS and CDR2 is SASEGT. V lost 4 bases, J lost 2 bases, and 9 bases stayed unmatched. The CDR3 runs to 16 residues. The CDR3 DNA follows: TGTGCCAGCAGTGCATTTCTGACAGGGTTCACAGATACGCAGTATTTT. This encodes CASSAFLTGFTDTQYF.

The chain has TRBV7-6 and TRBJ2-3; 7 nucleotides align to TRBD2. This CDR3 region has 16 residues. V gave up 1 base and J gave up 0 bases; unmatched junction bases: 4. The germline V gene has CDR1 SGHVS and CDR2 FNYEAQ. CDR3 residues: CASSLGGAGSTDTQYF. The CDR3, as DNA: TGTGCCAGCAGCTTAGGCGGAGCGGGGAGCACAGATACGCAGTATTTT.

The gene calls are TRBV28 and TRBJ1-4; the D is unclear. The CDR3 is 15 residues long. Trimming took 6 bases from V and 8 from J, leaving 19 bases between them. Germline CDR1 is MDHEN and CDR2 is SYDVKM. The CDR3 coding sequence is TGTGCCAGCAGCCAAGGTGGCGGCCTTACGGAAAAACTGTTTTTT. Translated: CASSQGGGLTEKLFF.

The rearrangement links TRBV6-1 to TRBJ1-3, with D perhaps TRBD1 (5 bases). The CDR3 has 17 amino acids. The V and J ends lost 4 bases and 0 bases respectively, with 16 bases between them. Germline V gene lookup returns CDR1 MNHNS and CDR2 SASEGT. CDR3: CASSAGGRLYSGNTIYF. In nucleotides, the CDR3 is TGTGCCAGCAGTGCGGGGGGTCGGCTATACTCTGGAAACACCATATATTTT.

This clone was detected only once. The CDR3: CASSPPIKPQHF. The CDR3 bases are TGTGCCAGCAGTCCACCTATTAAGCCCCAGCATTTT. The chain links TRBV6-2 or TRBV6-3 to TRBJ1-5; D ambiguous. Trimming removed 5 bases from V and 8 bases from J, with 10 bases in between. Looked up from germline, CDR1 is MNHEY and CDR2 is SVGEGT. The CDR3 is made up of 12 amino acids.

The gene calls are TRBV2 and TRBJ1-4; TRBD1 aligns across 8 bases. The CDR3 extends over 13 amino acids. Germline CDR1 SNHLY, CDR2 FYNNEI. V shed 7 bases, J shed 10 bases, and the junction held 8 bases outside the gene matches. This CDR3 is CASTGQGGGKLFF. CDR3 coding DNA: TGTGCCAGCACCGGACAGGGTGGTGGAAAACTGTTTTTT.

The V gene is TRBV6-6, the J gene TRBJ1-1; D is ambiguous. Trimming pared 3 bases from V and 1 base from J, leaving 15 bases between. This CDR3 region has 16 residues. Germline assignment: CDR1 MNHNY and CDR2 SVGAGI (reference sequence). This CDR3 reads CASSYPRGEENTEAFF. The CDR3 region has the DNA TGTGCCAGCAGTTATCCCCGTGGCGAGGAGAACACTGAAGCTTTCTTT.

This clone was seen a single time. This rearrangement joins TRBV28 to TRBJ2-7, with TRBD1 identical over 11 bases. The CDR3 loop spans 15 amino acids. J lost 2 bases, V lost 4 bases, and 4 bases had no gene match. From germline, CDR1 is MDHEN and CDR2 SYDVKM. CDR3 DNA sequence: TGTGCCAGCAGTTCGCCGGGACAGGGGGCCTACGAGCAGTACTTC. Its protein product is CASSSPGQGAYEQYF.

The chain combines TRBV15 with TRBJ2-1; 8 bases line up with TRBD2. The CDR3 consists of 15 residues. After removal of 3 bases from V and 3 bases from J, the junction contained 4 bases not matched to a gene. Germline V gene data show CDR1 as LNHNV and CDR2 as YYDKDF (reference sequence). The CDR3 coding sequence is TGTGCCACCAGCAGGCTACTAGCGGACTACAATGAGCAGTTCTTC. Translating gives CATSRLLADYNEQFF.

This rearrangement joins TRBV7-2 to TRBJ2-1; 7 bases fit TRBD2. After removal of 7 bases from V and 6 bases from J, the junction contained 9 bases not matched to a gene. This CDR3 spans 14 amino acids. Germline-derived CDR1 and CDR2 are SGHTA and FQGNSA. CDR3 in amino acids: CASTGGGFPNEQFF. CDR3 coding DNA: TGTGCCAGCACTGGGGGGGGGTTTCCCAATGAGCAGTTCTTC. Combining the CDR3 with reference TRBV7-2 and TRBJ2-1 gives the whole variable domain GAGVSQSPSNKVTEKGKDVELRCDPISGHTALYWYRQSLGQGLEFLIYFQGNSAPDKSGLPSDRFSAERTGGSVSTLTIQRTQQEDSAVYLCASTGGGFPNEQFFGPGTRLTVL.

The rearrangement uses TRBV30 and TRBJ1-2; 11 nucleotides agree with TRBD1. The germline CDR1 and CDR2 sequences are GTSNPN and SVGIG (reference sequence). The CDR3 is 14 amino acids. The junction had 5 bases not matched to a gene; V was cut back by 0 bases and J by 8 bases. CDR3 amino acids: CAWSVLGQGGGYTF. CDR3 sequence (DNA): TGTGCCTGGAGTGTACTGGGACAGGGGGGCGGCTACACCTTC.

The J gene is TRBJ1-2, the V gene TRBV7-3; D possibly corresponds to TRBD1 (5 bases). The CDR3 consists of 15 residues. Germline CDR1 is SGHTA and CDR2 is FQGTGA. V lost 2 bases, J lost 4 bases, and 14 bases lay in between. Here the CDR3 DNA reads TGTGCCAGCAGCTTAGGCGTGGGGCTCGCCTATGGCTACACCTTC. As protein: CASSLGVGLAYGYTF.

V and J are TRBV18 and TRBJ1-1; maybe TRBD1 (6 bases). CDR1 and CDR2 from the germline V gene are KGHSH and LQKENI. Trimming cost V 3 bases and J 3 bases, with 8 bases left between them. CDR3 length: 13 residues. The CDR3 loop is CASSPRTDTEAFF. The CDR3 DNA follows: TGTGCCAGCTCACCCCGGACAGACACTGAAGCTTTCTTT. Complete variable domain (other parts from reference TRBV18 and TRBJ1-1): NAGVMQNPRHLVRRRGQEARLRCSPMKGHSHVYWYRQLPEEGLKFMVYLQKENIIDESGMPKERFSAEFPKEGPSILRIQQVVRGDSAAYFCASSPRTDTEAFFGQGTRLTVV.

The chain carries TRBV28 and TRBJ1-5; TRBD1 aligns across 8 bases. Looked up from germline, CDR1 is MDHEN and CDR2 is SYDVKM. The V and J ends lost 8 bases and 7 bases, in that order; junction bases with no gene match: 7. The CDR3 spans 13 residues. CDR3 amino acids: CASEGQDGQPQHF. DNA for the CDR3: TGTGCCAGCGAGGGACAGGACGGACAGCCCCAGCATTTT.

This CDR3 is CASSFSVGRNEQFF. In nucleotides, the CDR3 is TGTGCCAGCAGTTTCTCAGTTGGGCGCAATGAGCAGTTCTTC. V usage is TRBV28 and J usage is TRBJ2-1; D gene ambiguous. V lost 3 bases to trimming and J lost 6 bases, with 12 bases between them. The CDR3 spans 14 residues. CDR1 and CDR2 from the germline V gene are MDHEN and SYDVKM.

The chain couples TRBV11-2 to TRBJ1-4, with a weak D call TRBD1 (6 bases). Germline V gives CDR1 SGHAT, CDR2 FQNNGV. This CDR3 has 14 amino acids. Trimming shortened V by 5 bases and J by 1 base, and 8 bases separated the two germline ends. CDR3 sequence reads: CASSPDRTNEKLFF. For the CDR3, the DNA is TGTGCCAGCAGCCCGGACAGAACTAATGAAAAACTGTTTTTT.

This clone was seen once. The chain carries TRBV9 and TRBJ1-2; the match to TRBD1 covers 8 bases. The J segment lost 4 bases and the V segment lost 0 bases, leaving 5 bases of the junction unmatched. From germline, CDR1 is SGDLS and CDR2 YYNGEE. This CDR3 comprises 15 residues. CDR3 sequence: CASSVEDRVSYGYTF. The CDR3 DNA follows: TGTGCCAGCAGCGTAGAGGACAGGGTTAGCTATGGCTACACCTTC.

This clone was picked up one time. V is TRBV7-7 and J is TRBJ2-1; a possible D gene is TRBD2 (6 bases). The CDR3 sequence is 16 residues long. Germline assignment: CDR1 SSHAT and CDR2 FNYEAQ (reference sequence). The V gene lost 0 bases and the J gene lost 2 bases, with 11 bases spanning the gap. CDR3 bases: TGTGCCAGCAGCTTAGCGCTGGCGGGAACCTACAATGAGCAGTTCTTC. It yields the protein CASSLALAGTYNEQFF.